This T cell receptor beta chain comes out of a study of OX40 agonist ivuxolimab in advanced cancers. For this clone: Its antigen is as yet unknown.

Findings of the study overall: CD8+ T cells were the subset that, on average, had more expanded clones than CD4+.

This CDR3 comprises 14 residues. V gave up 7 bases and J gave up 4 bases, with 11 bases separating them. Germline loops: CDR1 MGHDK, CDR2 SYGVNS. Assay: immunoSEQ multiplex PCR; the TCRdb copy retains only in-frame clones and omits some. The profile shows 60,000 to 90,000 clones, more than 75% of them singletons. The sequence was obtained from an adult with an advanced solid tumor such as melanoma, head and neck, liver or kidney cancer. Sequencing used CD4+ or CD8+ T cells sorted from blood, obtained in a trial of the OX40 agonist ivuxolimab. This chain connects TRBV25-1 to TRBJ1-6; D is unclear. CDR3 in DNA: TGTGCCAGCAAAGAGGCAGGTTATAATTCACCCCTCCACTTT. It encodes CASKEAGYNSPLHF.